The sequence of this TCR beta chain was determined in a study of response to subunit inactivated influenza vaccine. This clonotype came up a few times. Its specificity is not known. Study findings and constraints: Few additional T cells are recruited per seasonal influenza vaccination, authors suggested.

The CDR3 consists of 13 residues. V was cut by 0 bases and J by 4 bases, with 6 bases left in between. Looked up from germline, CDR1 is SQVTM and CDR2 is ANQGSEA. TCRdb reprocessed the RT-PCR reads with MiXCR, giving one entry per CDR3 protein. The data contain approximately 230,000 distinct CDR3 sequences, 12% of them singletons. The chain combines TRBV29-1 with TRBJ2-2; D is ambiguous. The sample in question was non-naive T cells sorted from PBMCs, obtained roughly 2 weeks before vaccination. The TCR sequence derives from a man aged 50-60 years who received an inactivated influenza vaccine. The CDR3 spells CSVEDDGTGELFF. CDR3 nucleotide sequence: TGCAGCGTTGAAGATGACGGCACCGGGGAGCTGTTTTTT.